This TCR beta chain was captured in a study of T cells in Graves' hyperthyroidism and ophthalmopathy. Trimming took 7 bases from V and 7 from J, leaving 22 bases between them. Germline CDR1 MNHEY, CDR2 SVGEGT. The length of the CDR3 is 15 residues. This clonotype came up many times. Authors of the study amplified TCR beta CDR3 regions from RNA transcripts. First-round RT-PCR of the TCR CDR3 relied on the HTBI primer set. Each CDR3 protein gets one entry after TCRdb re-called the multiplex PCR reads with MiXCR. The sample holds hundreds of thousands of distinct CDR3 sequences, roughly a sixth seen once.

Sample: blood. The V call is TRBV6-2 or TRBV6-3, the J call TRBJ1-2; the D is unclear. This receptor was taken from a woman between 45 and 65 years old with Graves' hyperthyroidism that later progressed to Graves' ophthalmopathy. The CDR3 DNA is TGTGCCAGCAAAGAACCGGGCCCCTCCGCTCGTGGCTACACCTTC. It is translated as CASKEPGPSARGYTF.